This T cell receptor (beta chain) was recorded in a study of graft-versus-host responses after intestinal transplantation. Turning to this clone: Its antigen is unknown.

Generated by immunoSEQ multiplex PCR, the TCRdb table keeps only in-frame clones and is missing some. The sample shows roughly 93,000 clones, roughly 90% of them seen only once. The V gene's germline CDR1 is MNHEY and CDR2 SMNVEV (reference sequence). V was trimmed by 0 bases and J by 7 bases, leaving 14 bases between them. The CDR3 length is 15 residues. The chain couples TRBV27 to TRBJ2-3; D is possibly TRBD2 (6 bases). Material: unstimulated CD8+ T cells sorted from spleen or lymph node cells, obtained before transplant. The receptor comes from a human donor who was the organ donor for an intestinal transplant. CDR3 residues: CASSLSEGYRNTQYF. For the CDR3, the DNA is TGTGCCAGCAGTTTATCGGAGGGCTACAGGAATACGCAGTATTTT.